This is a list of T cell receptor beta chains from one sample in a study of beta chain features in type 1 diabetes. The protocol was immunoSEQ multiplex PCR, while the TCRdb copy is restricted to in-frame clones and leaves out a portion. The sample consists of hundreds of thousands of clones, over 10% of them appearing once. Sequencing used naive CD4+ T cells from blood. These receptor sequences come from a man younger than 30 with type 1 diabetes. The CDR3 runs from the conserved cysteine through the conserved F or W. A D gene is named only where the DNA matches it firmly. A clone size is listed for some rows: how often the clone was seen (once, few, many), or a class if it is expanded.

size: .
V: TRBV19
J: TRBJ1-2
D: .
length: 13
DNA: TGTGCCAGTAGTAGGGCAGCCAACTATGGCTACACCTTC
CDR3: CASSRAANYGYTF

size: few
V: TRBV19
J: TRBJ2-7
D: .
length: 15
DNA: TGTGCCAGTAGTATCGTGGGGCCACCCCCCTACGAGCAGTACTTC
CDR3: CASSIVGPPPYEQYF

size: .
V: TRBV7-9
J: TRBJ2-5
D: TRBD1
length: 15
DNA: TGTGCCAGCAGCTCGGGACAGGGGGCGCATGAGACCCAGTACTTC
CDR3: CASSSGQGAHETQYF

size: .
V: TRBV5-4
J: TRBJ1-2
D: TRBD1
length: 15
DNA: TGTGCCAGCAGCTTGCGAGACAGGGGTATTTATGGCTACACCTTC
CDR3: CASSLRDRGIYGYTF

size: few
V: TRBV30
J: TRBJ1-6
D: .
length: 19
DNA: TGTGCCTGGAGATCCGCAGGGGTGGTAAAATGGTCCTATAATTCACCCCTCCACTTT
CDR3: CAWRSAGVVKWSYNSPLHF

size: few
V: TRBV5-4
J: TRBJ1-2
D: TRBD1
length: 14
DNA: TGTGCCAGCAGCCCGGGACAGGGGAACTATGGCTACACCTTC
CDR3: CASSPGQGNYGYTF

size: .
V: TRBV9
J: TRBJ1-2
D: TRBD1
length: 15
DNA: TGTGCCAGCAGCTTGACTGGACAGGGTCCTGGTGGCTACACCTTC
CDR3: CASSLTGQGPGGYTF

size: few
V: TRBV30
J: TRBJ1-1
D: .
length: 13
DNA: TGTGCCTGGAGTAGGCAGGCGAACACTGAAGCTTTCTTT
CDR3: CAWSRQANTEAFF

size: .
V: TRBV18
J: TRBJ2-7
D: .
length: 14
DNA: TGTGCCAGCTCAATCACAGGATACTACGATGAGCAGTACTTC
CDR3: CASSITGYYDEQYF

size: .
V: TRBV28
J: TRBJ1-6
D: TRBD1
length: 15
DNA: TGTGCCAGCAGAATCGGACAGGGATATGGTTCACCCCTCCACTTT
CDR3: CASRIGQGYGSPLHF

size: .
V: TRBV7-8
J: TRBJ1-2
D: .
length: 13
DNA: TGTGCCAGCAGCTCCCAGGAGAACTATGGCTACACCTTC
CDR3: CASSSQENYGYTF

size: few
V: TRBV2
J: TRBJ1-1
D: .
length: 12
DNA: TGTGCCAGCAGGGCCTACAGGATTGAAGCTTTCTTT
CDR3: CASRAYRIEAFF

size: .
V: TRBV10-3
J: TRBJ1-5
D: .
length: 13
DNA: TGTGCCACGACAGGAGGCGCAGGTCAGCCCCAGCATTTT
CDR3: CATTGGAGQPQHF

size: few
V: TRBV11-3
J: TRBJ2-3
D: TRBD1
length: 13
DNA: TGTGCCAGCAACCAGGGGGCGAGGGATACGCAGTATTTT
CDR3: CASNQGARDTQYF

size: few
V: TRBV27
J: TRBJ1-4
D: .
length: 15
DNA: TGTGCCAGCAGTTCGGGACAAGGCCCTGATGAAAAACTGTTTTTT
CDR3: CASSSGQGPDEKLFF

size: .
V: TRBV19
J: TRBJ2-3
D: TRBD1
length: 18
DNA: TGTGCCAGTAGTACCCCAGGACAGGGGGCGAGGGGCACAGATACGCAGTATTTT
CDR3: CASSTPGQGARGTDTQYF

size: few
V: TRBV7-9
J: TRBJ2-3
D: .
length: 15
DNA: TGTGCCAGCAGCTTAGGTGGCGGTGGCACAGATACGCAGTATTTT
CDR3: CASSLGGGGTDTQYF

size: .
V: TRBV6-1
J: TRBJ1-2
D: .
length: 13
DNA: TGTGCCAGCAGTGAACCGGCCGGGGGTGGCTACACCTTC
CDR3: CASSEPAGGGYTF

size: .
V: TRBV7-9
J: TRBJ1-6
D: TRBD1
length: 15
DNA: TGTGCCAGCAGCTTTTCGGACAGGGGGCGAGCACCCCTCCACTTT
CDR3: CASSFSDRGRAPLHF

size: few
V: TRBV6-6
J: TRBJ1-2
D: .
length: 11
DNA: TGTGCCGGCGGCAGGGACTATGGCTACACCTTC
CDR3: CAGGRDYGYTF

size: few
V: TRBV28
J: TRBJ1-1
D: .
length: 12
DNA: TGTGCCAGCAGTTTAATGGCCACTGAAGCTTTCTTT
CDR3: CASSLMATEAFF

size: few
V: TRBV18
J: TRBJ2-1
D: .
length: 15
DNA: TGTGCCAGCTCACCGGTACAGGGCTCCTACAATGAGCAGTTCTTC
CDR3: CASSPVQGSYNEQFF

size: .
V: TRBV30
J: TRBJ1-5
D: .
length: 13
DNA: TGTGCCTGGAGCGGCGATAGCAATCAGCCCCAGCATTTT
CDR3: CAWSGDSNQPQHF

size: .
V: TRBV5-1
J: TRBJ1-1
D: .
length: 13
DNA: TGCGCCAGCAACCTCGAGGAGGACACTGAAGCTTTCTTT
CDR3: CASNLEEDTEAFF

size: .
V: TRBV2
J: TRBJ1-6
D: .
length: 11
DNA: TGTGCCAGCAGTGCCGGAAGACCCCTCCACTTT
CDR3: CASSAGRPLHF

size: .
V: TRBV10-3
J: TRBJ1-2
D: TRBD1
length: 14
DNA: TGTGCCACGGGACAGGCCCTCAGCGGCTATGGCTACACCTTC
CDR3: CATGQALSGYGYTF

size: few
V: TRBV4-1
J: TRBJ2-1
D: TRBD2
length: 17
DNA: TGCGCCAGCAGCCAAGAGGAGGGACTAGCGTCAGGCAATGAGCAGTTCTTC
CDR3: CASSQEEGLASGNEQFF

size: few
V: TRBV2
J: TRBJ2-1
D: .
length: 15
DNA: TGTGCCAGCAGTGGGTTCCAGGGTATTTTGAATGAGCAGTTCTTC
CDR3: CASSGFQGILNEQFF

size: .
V: TRBV19
J: TRBJ2-3
D: .
length: 12
DNA: TGTGCCAGTAGTAACAGGCCAGATACGCAGTATTTT
CDR3: CASSNRPDTQYF

size: .
V: TRBV30
J: TRBJ1-2
D: .
length: 16
DNA: TGTGCCTGGAGTCCTCCCCCGCCGGGGCGGGTTAATGGCTACACCTTC
CDR3: CAWSPPPPGRVNGYTF

size: few
V: TRBV10-3
J: TRBJ1-4
D: .
length: 13
DNA: TGTGCCATCACCGGGGGGGCTAATGAAAAACTGTTTTTT
CDR3: CAITGGANEKLFF

size: .
V: TRBV5-1
J: TRBJ1-1
D: .
length: 13
DNA: TGCGCCAGCAGCTTGGGGGACACAACTGAAGCTTTCTTT
CDR3: CASSLGDTTEAFF

size: few
V: TRBV6-5
J: TRBJ2-7
D: TRBD1
length: 15
DNA: TGTGCCAGCAGTTACTCCGGGACAGGCTCCTACGAGCAGTACTTC
CDR3: CASSYSGTGSYEQYF

size: .
V: TRBV19
J: TRBJ1-1
D: .
length: 13
DNA: TGTGCCAGTAGTACTCAGATGAACACTGAAGCTTTCTTT
CDR3: CASSTQMNTEAFF

size: few
V: TRBV5-1
J: TRBJ2-2
D: TRBD1
length: 16
DNA: TGCGCCAGCAGCTTGTATGGACAGGGTCACACCGGGGAGCTGTTTTTT
CDR3: CASSLYGQGHTGELFF

size: few
V: TRBV7-2
J: TRBJ1-2
D: .
length: 14
DNA: TGTGCCAGCAGCGTCCCGACAGACTACTATGGCTACACCTTC
CDR3: CASSVPTDYYGYTF

size: few
V: TRBV19
J: TRBJ1-1
D: .
length: 13
DNA: TGTGCCAGTGAAAAGGGACGGAACACTGAAGCTTTCTTT
CDR3: CASEKGRNTEAFF

size: few
V: TRBV7-9
J: TRBJ2-1
D: TRBD1
length: 17
DNA: TGTGCCAGCAGCTTAGTTTGGGGACAGGGTCCCTACAATGAGCAGTTCTTC
CDR3: CASSLVWGQGPYNEQFF